This T cell receptor beta chain was identified in a study of CD8 T cells in Susac syndrome. Study background: Among the Susac syndrome patients sequenced, about 6 had active disease and about eight were in remission. Points from the study as a whole: As the study acknowledged, the number of individuals who were part of its TCR sequencing and HLA analysis was relatively small. There were around 15 Susac-specific public clones in total CD8+ repertoires and five or six in CD8+ TEMRA repertoires.

RNA was extracted with the RNeasy kit, and a quantity of roughly 0.45 to 1 ug was reverse transcribed using random hexamers. A single record per CDR3 protein comes from TCRdb applying MiXCR to the immunoSEQ multiplex PCR reads. The table shows around 80,000 distinct CDR3 sequences, with approximately 95% occurring only once. Comments on this clonotype: Its antigen is undetermined.

Per germline, CDR1 MDHEN and CDR2 SYDVKM. The CDR3 is made up of 16 amino acids. The junction had 11 bases not matched to a gene; V was cut back by 4 bases and J by 8 bases. Sequencing used CD8+ T cells from PBMCs. This chain uses TRBV28 with TRBJ2-2, with 9 bases matching TRBD1. The sequence was collected from a human donor with Susac syndrome. CDR3 DNA: TGTGCCAGCAGTTCGACCGGGACAGGGAATATAGGGGAGCTGTTTTTT. This translates into CASSSTGTGNIGELFF.